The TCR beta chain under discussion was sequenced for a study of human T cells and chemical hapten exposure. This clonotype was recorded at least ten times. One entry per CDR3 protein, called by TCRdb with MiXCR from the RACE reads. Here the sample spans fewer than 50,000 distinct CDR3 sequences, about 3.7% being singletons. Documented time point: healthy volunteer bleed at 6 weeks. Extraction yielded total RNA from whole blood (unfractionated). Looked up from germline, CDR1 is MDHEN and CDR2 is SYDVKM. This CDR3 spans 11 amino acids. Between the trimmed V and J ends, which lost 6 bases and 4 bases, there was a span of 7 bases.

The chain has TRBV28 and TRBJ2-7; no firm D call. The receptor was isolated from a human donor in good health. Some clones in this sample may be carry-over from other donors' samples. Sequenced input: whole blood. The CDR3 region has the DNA TGTGCCAGCAGCCCCTTTTACGAGCAGTACTTC. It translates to CASSPFYEQYF.